The 10 T cell receptor beta chains presented below share a single source sample, sequenced in a study of vaccination and CD4 T cells after COVID-19. Treatment noted: approximately nine-day PBMC culture with coronavirus spike peptide pools or control peptides (ViraFEST assay). Researchers used the Oncomine TCR Beta short-read assay to sequence DNA from cultured CD4+ T cells. TCRdb itself ran the PCR reads through MiXCR, one entry per CDR3 protein. The repertoire has about 21,000 distinct CDR3 sequences, approximately 40% of them found once; the top ten carry roughly a quarter. The antigens for these receptors are not known. The sequences come from CD4+ T cells from blood, cultured in vitro, collected before SARS-CoV-2 vaccination. All receptors come from a human donor who received a COVID-19 vaccine.

The DNA for the CDR3 is TGTGCCAGCAGCGAAGAGGACAGGGAATATAATTCACCCCTCCACTTT. Its protein product is CASSEEDREYNSPLHF. The chain joins TRBV7-7 to TRBJ1-6, with 8 positions matching TRBD1. CDR1 and CDR2 (germline): SSHAT, FNYEAQ (reference sequence). The CDR3 has 16 residues. J was trimmed by 4 bases and V by 5 bases; bases with no gene match: 7.

The chain combines TRBV12-5 with TRBJ2-3; no definite D call. This CDR3 comprises 14 residues. The germline V gene has CDR1 LGHNT and CDR2 FRNRAP. The V gene lost 1 base and the J gene lost 2 bases, with 7 bases spanning the gap. The CDR3 sequence is CASGLGSATDTQYF. DNA of the CDR3: TGTGCTAGTGGTTTGGGTTCAGCCACAGATACGCAGTATTTT.

The V call is TRBV5-5, the J call TRBJ1-1, with D hard to call. Trimming took 1 base from V and 4 from J, leaving 11 bases between them. The CDR3 has 14 residues. Per germline, CDR1 SGHKS and CDR2 YYEKEE (reference sequence). The CDR3 DNA reads TGTGCCAGCAGCTTGTTGAAGGGTGGCACTGAAGCTTTCTTT. This codes for CASSLLKGGTEAFF.

The chain carries TRBV24-1 and TRBJ2-5, with D perhaps matching TRBD1 (7 bases). From germline, CDR1 is KGHDR and CDR2 SFDVKD. The CDR3 is 15 amino acids. Trimming took off 9 bases at V and 4 bases at J, with 20 bases between the two ends. The CDR3 loop is CATGNRGGSGETQYF. In DNA, the CDR3 is TGTGCCACCGGAAACAGGGGAGGTTCCGGAGAGACCCAGTACTTC.

The V call is TRBV7-6, the J call TRBJ1-5; D is unclear. Germline V gene data show CDR1 as SGHVS and CDR2 as FNYEAQ. This CDR3 contains 15 residues. Trimming cost V 1 base and J 0 bases, with 7 bases left between them. DNA for the CDR3: TGTGCCAGCAGCTTAGACGGTTATAGCAATCAGCCCCAGCATTTT. This codes for CASSLDGYSNQPQHF.

This clonotype has only a few counts. V gene TRBV20-1 combines with J gene TRBJ1-1; D may be TRBD1 (6 bases). Germline V gives CDR1 DFQATT, CDR2 SNEGSKA (reference sequence). The V gene lost 3 bases and the J gene lost 1 base, with 18 bases spanning the gap. The CDR3 has 16 residues. The CDR3 sequence is CSARGRGGEGNTEAFF. CDR3 coding DNA: TGCAGTGCTAGGGGGAGAGGGGGGGAGGGGAACACTGAAGCTTTCTTT.

There are a few counts of this clonotype. The V call is TRBV27, the J call TRBJ1-2; the D is unclear. The CDR3 totals 14 residues. Germline V gives CDR1 MNHEY, CDR2 SMNVEV (reference sequence). V dropped 5 bases and J dropped 2 bases, with 12 bases sitting between them. Written as DNA, the CDR3 is TGTGCCAGCAGTAGGTCAGGAGACAACTATGGCTACACCTTC. Translation: CASSRSGDNYGYTF.

This chain links TRBV7-8 with TRBJ2-5; unclear D gene. The ends were cut back, 0 bases at V and 1 base at J, with 6 bases in the middle. CDR3 length: 14 amino acids. Per germline, CDR1 SGHVS and CDR2 FQNEAQ. DNA for the CDR3: TGTGCCAGCAGCTTAGCCCGGCCCCAAGAGACCCAGTACTTC. It specifies CASSLARPQETQYF.

J is TRBJ1-2 and V is TRBV25-1, with D perhaps matching TRBD1 (5 bases). Germline V gene lookup returns CDR1 MGHDK and CDR2 SYGVNS. The CDR3 is made up of 14 amino acids. V dropped 4 bases and J dropped 4 bases, with 13 bases sitting between them. CDR3 nucleotides: TGTGCCAGCAGTGCGCGCAGACAGCCCTATGGCTACACCTTC. Translation gives CASSARRQPYGYTF.

The chain couples TRBV5-1 to TRBJ2-7, with D perhaps TRBD1 (6 bases). V lost 3 bases and J lost 0, with 19 bases in between. The CDR3 sequence is 17 residues long. In germline, CDR1 is SGHRS, CDR2 YFSETQ. CDR3 DNA: TGCGCCAGCAGCTCGCCGATTGGGACAAGGAGCTCCTACGAGCAGTACTTC. As protein: CASSSPIGTRSSYEQYF.